This is a list of T cell receptor beta chains from one sample in a study of blood T cell repertoires in COVID-19. Produced via immunoSEQ multiplex PCR; TCRdb's table is partial and in-frame only. This table holds some 70,000 clones, more than 60% found once. The sample comprised peripheral blood. The receptors were gathered from a woman in her forties or fifties with acute or convalescent COVID-19. Each CDR3 is given with its conserved first and last residue. Fields, in order: D gene, clone size, J gene, V gene, CDR3 protein, CDR3 DNA. D genes are given only for firm matches. Only some rows state a clone size, as once, few, many or a class for expanded clones.

>-|-|TRBJ1-4|TRBV3-1/TRBV3-2
CASSQAYWGDIKLFF
TGTGCCAGCAGCCAAGCCTACTGGGGGGATATAAAACTGTTTTTT
>-|-|TRBJ2-7|TRBV19
CASSIDRSLGEQYF
TGTGCCAGTAGTATTGATCGGAGCCTTGGAGAGCAGTACTTC
>TRBD1|-|TRBJ2-7|TRBV15
CATSPRQGGEQYF
TGTGCCACCAGCCCCCGACAGGGGGGAGAGCAGTACTTC
>-|-|TRBJ1-2|TRBV6-5
CASDRTNYGYTF
TGTGCCAGCGACAGGACCAACTATGGCTACACCTTC
>-|-|TRBJ2-3|TRBV7-3
CASSLNGQVDTQYF
TGTGCCAGCAGCTTAAATGGACAAGTAGATACGCAGTATTTT
>TRBD1|-|TRBJ1-3|TRBV25-1
CASSRTGGVGNTIYF
TGTGCCAGCAGTAGGACAGGGGGCGTCGGAAACACCATATATTTT
>-|-|TRBJ2-7|TRBV6-9
CASSHGGHEQYF
TGTGCCAGCAGTCACGGCGGCCACGAGCAGTACTTC
>TRBD1|few|TRBJ1-4|TRBV6-6
CASSPGGVSEKLFF
TGTGCCAGCAGTCCAGGGGGCGTAAGTGAAAAACTGTTTTTT
>TRBD1|-|TRBJ1-2|TRBV19
CASSDRENYGYTF
TGTGCCAGTAGTGACAGGGAGAACTATGGCTACACCTTC
>TRBD1|-|TRBJ1-1|TRBV19
CATKDRMNTEAFF
TGTGCCACAAAGGACAGGATGAACACTGAAGCTTTCTTT
>TRBD2|-|TRBJ2-3|TRBV29-1
CSVDGGRGTSTDTQYF
TGCAGCGTTGATGGCGGGAGGGGAACTAGCACAGATACGCAGTATTTT
>TRBD1|-|TRBJ1-1|TRBV4-3
CASSQGGTENTEAFF
TGCGCCAGCAGCCAAGGCGGGACAGAGAACACTGAAGCTTTCTTT
>TRBD2|-|TRBJ2-7|TRBV30
CAWNIWGGYEQYF
TGTGCCTGGAACATATGGGGAGGGTACGAGCAGTACTTC
>-|-|TRBJ1-1|TRBV7-9
CASRVDATGTEAFF
TGTGCCAGCAGAGTTGATGCGACAGGTACTGAAGCTTTCTTT
>-|-|TRBJ1-3|TRBV7-6
CASSLGQENTIYF
TGTGCCAGCAGCTTAGGGCAGGAAAACACCATATATTTT
>-|-|TRBJ2-2|TRBV27
CASSSGLGTGELFF
TGTGCCAGCAGCTCCGGGTTGGGTACCGGGGAGCTGTTTTTT
>-|-|TRBJ1-6|TRBV5-1
CASSSGATYNSPLHF
TGCGCCAGCAGCTCAGGGGCCACCTATAATTCACCCCTCCACTTT
>-|-|TRBJ1-6|TRBV6-2/TRBV6-3
CASSTPRTAVGSPLHF
TGTGCCAGCAGCACCCCTCGGACAGCCGTTGGTTCACCCCTCCACTTT
>TRBD1|-|TRBJ1-2|TRBV7-6
CASSLATGSDGYTF
TGTGCCAGCAGCTTAGCGACAGGGAGTGATGGCTACACCTTC
>-|-|TRBJ2-3|TRBV6-2/TRBV6-3
CASSYLGQLTDTQYF
TGTGCCAGCAGTTACCTTGGACAGCTCACAGATACGCAGTATTTT
>TRBD2|-|TRBJ2-2|TRBV2
CASTSQRASGATGELFF
TGTGCCAGCACCTCTCAGAGGGCTAGCGGGGCCACCGGGGAGCTGTTTTTT
>-|-|TRBJ2-7|TRBV6-2/TRBV6-3
CASSYSPGSYSYEQYF
TGTGCCAGCAGTTACTCACCGGGTTCCTACTCCTACGAGCAGTACTTC
>-|-|TRBJ1-4|TRBV10-3
CAISEGEGEKLFF
TGTGCCATCAGTGAGGGGGAGGGGGAAAAACTGTTTTTT
>TRBD2|-|TRBJ2-7|TRBV5-1
CASSDPSGAPYEQYF
TGCGCCAGCAGCGACCCTAGCGGGGCACCCTACGAGCAGTACTTC
>-|few|TRBJ2-7|TRBV30
CAWSKVRTYEQYF
TGTGCCTGGAGTAAGGTGCGGACCTACGAGCAGTACTTC
>-|once|TRBJ1-6|TRBV5-6
CASSPEAWGPPLHF
TGTGCCAGCAGCCCGGAGGCGTGGGGGCCACCCCTCCACTTT
>-|-|TRBJ1-5|TRBV7-2
CASSLGLGGNQPQHF
TGTGCCAGCAGCTTAGGGCTGGGAGGTAATCAGCCCCAGCATTTT
>TRBD2|-|TRBJ2-7|TRBV7-8
CASSHLPGGTQSYEQYF
TGTGCCAGCAGCCACCTCCCGGGGGGTACACAATCCTACGAGCAGTACTTC
>-|once|TRBJ2-1|TRBV18
CASSQQGLVNEQFF
TGTGCCAGCTCACAACAGGGTTTGGTCAATGAGCAGTTCTTC
>TRBD2|-|TRBJ2-7|TRBV7-2
CASSRTSGAYEQYF
TGTGCCAGCAGTCGGACTAGCGGGGCCTACGAGCAGTACTTC
>TRBD2|-|TRBJ2-1|TRBV5-1
CASSQTSGGALNEQFF
TGCGCCAGCAGCCAAACTAGCGGGGGGGCCTTGAATGAGCAGTTCTTC
>-|-|TRBJ2-2|TRBV15
CATSKSQVLFSGELFF
TGTGCCACCAGCAAGAGCCAGGTTTTATTTAGCGGGGAGCTGTTTTTT
>-|-|TRBJ1-1|TRBV30
CAWSVRQGRSAFF
TGTGCCTGGAGTGTACGCCAAGGCAGGTCAGCTTTCTTT
>TRBD2|-|TRBJ2-1|TRBV27
CASSFGLAGEIGNEQFF
TGTGCCAGCTCCTTCGGACTAGCGGGAGAAATCGGCAATGAGCAGTTCTTC
>-|-|TRBJ1-5|TRBV4-1
CASSQSLAGINQPQHF
TGCGCCAGCAGCCAAAGTCTGGCGGGGATCAATCAGCCCCAGCATTTT
>-|-|TRBJ1-1|TRBV19
CARILREQPNTEAFF
TGTGCCAGAATACTTCGGGAGCAACCGAACACTGAAGCTTTCTTT
>-|-|TRBJ2-7|TRBV6-6
CASSYSSGQEQYF
TGTGCCAGCAGTTACTCTTCAGGGCAGGAGCAGTACTTC
>-|once|TRBJ1-5|TRBV6-1
CASRGLYSNQPQHF
TGTGCCAGCAGGGGGCTTTATAGCAATCAGCCCCAGCATTTT
>TRBD1|few|TRBJ1-1|TRBV12-5
CASVTTVGTGAWGTEAFF
TGTGCTAGTGTTACCACCGTCGGGACAGGGGCTTGGGGCACTGAAGCTTTCTTT
>-|-|TRBJ1-3|TRBV25-1
CASSESPPEGYTIYF
TGTGCCAGCAGTGAATCCCCTCCGGAGGGGTACACCATATATTTT
>TRBD2|-|TRBJ2-3|TRBV24-1
CATSDSSPGLALTDTQYF
TGTGCCACCAGTGATTCTAGCCCGGGACTAGCACTCACAGATACGCAGTATTTT
>TRBD1|-|TRBJ1-6|TRBV13
CASSLGGRGFSYNSPLHF
TGTGCCAGCAGCTTAGGCGGCAGGGGGTTCTCCTATAATTCACCCCTCCACTTT